This T cell receptor beta chain was sequenced for a study of cytomegalovirus exposure and HLA in healthy donors (dated by TCRdb to 2016 to 2017). About the full investigation: According to an earlier analysis of around 600 of the donors, roughly 180 million T cells yielded roughly 110 million unique TCR beta sequences and 276 Gb of sequence data. Genome-wide SNP genotypes for about 65% of the 666 donors were used in a later genetic analysis, which treated that subset as a discovery cohort. Using immunosequencing, the study profiled T cell repertoires from fewer than 700 subjects and related those repertoires to cytomegalovirus serostatus. Four to six DR-DQ haplotypes were handled as single units for association and clustering, since linkage in the cohort was strong. To decide whether each TCR beta V gene segment behaved as functional or pseudogenic, an earlier analysis of 587 of the donors relied on high-throughput TCR beta sequencing. The genetic ancestry cluster associated with self-reported Caucasian donors included 70% to 85% of the 398 genotyped donors. Among several hundred genotyped donors of the cohort, an average of approximately 240,000 unique TCR beta nucleotide sequences was sequenced per donor, of which about 20% were non-productive. To predict cytomegalovirus infection status, the study brought together high-throughput TCR immunosequencing, statistical association of individual TCRs with disease status, and machine learning. Every discovery cohort repertoire had been produced on one sequencing platform. Besides the first cohort of roughly 640 subjects, a separate validation cohort made up of some 110 different subjects was used. In a later analysis, previously published TCR beta repertoires from hundreds of donors were re-analyzed and high-resolution HLA genotyping was added so that TCR occurrence patterns could be studied. The number of donors typed differed by locus, with roughly 629-640 for A, B, C, DRB1 and DQB1, roughly 550 for DQA1, approximately 570 for DPA1, and about 450 for DPB1. Donor age, sex, ethnicity and CMV serostatus were collected together with the repertoire data. An early release covering roughly 600 HLA-typed donors comprised about 300 gigabases of sequencing data and roughly 85 million unique TCR sequences. The study aimed to test whether signatures of past pathogen exposure could be identified by cataloging public T cell receptors. In the later analysis, no new phenotypic data were used to find candidate immune exposures; instead, reliance was placed on TCR beta sequences and their occurrence across donors. Both class I and class II loci were covered by HLA typing, at four-digit resolution.

The library was produced with the immunoSEQ multiplex PCR assay. A mixture of 60 forward primers for TCR Vbeta segments and 13 reverse primers for TCR Jbeta segments was used in the multiplex PCR. The CDR3 region of rearranged TCR beta genes was amplified from genomic DNA by a multiplex PCR assay. The Illumina HiSeq System was used to sequence the amplified TCR beta libraries as 87-base-pair reads. Regarding the original processing steps: A later analysis counted 75 million to 100 million unique TCR beta chains across the 666 repertoires, and some 11 million of these chains were shared by at least two donors. A nearest-neighbor algorithm error-corrected the raw reads and collapsed the reads into unique sequences, merging closely related sequences to remove PCR and sequencing errors. CDR3 sequences were aligned to IMGT reference sequences to assign V, D and J gene segments. Each retained sequence needed at least a six-nucleotide match to both a V gene segment and a J gene segment. A rearrangement was called productive if the CDR3 had no stop codons and remained in frame with V and J, and every other rearrangement was called non-productive. CDR3 was defined by IMGT convention, running from the second conserved V-encoded cysteine to the conserved J-encoded phenylalanine. The earlier analysis of fewer than 700 of the donors excluded sequences that lacked an unambiguous match to a single V gene segment. In an earlier analysis of about 590 of the donors, a V segment was called functional when productive rearrangements were above 56.7%, and segregating when the standard deviation between donors exceeded 5%. A statistical classification framework was built to diagnose cytomegalovirus status from the catalog of TCR beta chain sequences. A later analysis assigned V and J genes by comparing TCR nucleotide sequences with IMGT/GENE-DB human TR gene sequences. A later analysis assigned CDR3 sequences and most-parsimonious VDJ recombination scenarios with the TCRdist pipeline. In a later analysis, each TCR beta chain was defined by its CDR3 amino acid sequence together with its V-gene family, and reads lacking a unique V-gene family were excluded. To address suspected cross-contamination and a sequencing artifact, a later analysis removed under 600 highly shared, low-generation-probability nucleotide sequences. A later analysis calculated a clonal expansion index for each public chain from normalized within-repertoire ranks of inferred template counts. In a later analysis, generation probabilities were computed with a VDJ recombination model fitted to out-of-frame rearrangements, and the resulting probabilities were checked against IGoR. Hypergeometric tests were used in a later analysis to score TCR-TCR, TCR-HLA and TCR-CMV co-occurrence, with a repertoire-size bias correction applied to the TCR pairs. In a later analysis, false discovery rates were estimated by permuting HLA or CMV assignments 20 times. In a later analysis, co-occurring TCRs were grouped using DBSCAN, with TCRdist sequence similarity added in when clustering inside HLA-allele-positive subsets. For co-occurrence clustering, repertoires with fewer than 30,000 or more than 120,000 public chains were excluded, along with four to six repertoires with anomalous nucleotide sharing. Sourced from immuneACCESS, this table was stored by TCRdb with only in-frame sequences that have V and J called. A share of the clones is absent; for the studies checked, an unresolved V gene accounts for under half, and the remainder has no known explanation. The V and J calls and clone size are taken from that table; D and trimming were inferred from the DNA. This sample holds roughly 120,000 clones; about 74% were observed only once. In total, the top ten clones hold 2.7% of the sample.

Worth noting for this clone: Its recognized antigen is unknown. A read error may account for a junction end that differs from germline.

Its CDR3 holds 13 amino acids, cysteine through phenylalanine. Only the CDR3 DNA stays, 39 bases, in frame from base 1. In the germline V gene (reference sequence), CDR1 corresponds to SEHNR and CDR2 to FQNEAQ. The cohort comprised around 700 healthy bone marrow donors. At the time of sampling, all cohort members were nominally healthy, though unrecorded immune exposures were likely present. The donor was CMV seropositive and was included in the group of 250 to 350 seropositive cohort members. A peripheral blood sample was collected from each donor, and TCR beta sequencing was performed on peripheral blood mononuclear cells. Genomic DNA was extracted from the blood cell samples with the Qiagen DNeasy Blood Extraction Kit. Broader findings and caveats from the paper: A few of the identified cytomegalovirus-associated TCR beta chains were confirmed in vitro to be specific for cytomegalovirus antigens. According to the authors, the approach could potentially be generalized to other disease states and immunological phenotypes. In a later analysis, most CMV-associated TCR beta chains were found to appear HLA-restricted, with HLA associations seemingly driven largely by CMV exposure. In the study, approximately 160 TCR beta chains were listed as associated with cytomegalovirus. The cohort was sequenced for TCR beta chains only, and without alpha or paired-chain data the features that could be detected were limited. Correlated functional status among segregating V segments might reflect linkage disequilibrium, but an unknown experimental factor could not be ruled out. Broadly in line with IMGT annotations, most TCR beta V segments showed up in productive rearrangements about 87% or about 30% of the time in an earlier analysis of approximately 600 of the donors. Most TCR sequences were observed very rarely across donors, whereas some public TCRs were present in many individuals. At a false discovery rate of 0.05, a later analysis linked fewer than 20,000 TCR beta sequences to specific HLA alleles. Because the 87-base-pair reads could not distinguish some IMGT-functional V segments, including TRBV6-2 and TRBV6-3, those segments were excluded. According to a later genetic analysis, donors in an Asian-associated ancestry cluster had fewer N-insertions in productive TCRs than the approximately 670-donor mean. Roughly uniform sequencing depth across donors was assumed in presence/absence analyses, although this assumption may not hold. For the cohort, immune exposure information was limited to CMV serostatus. A further reported finding was that TCR beta sequences accurately predicted the HLA-A and HLA-B alleles for most subjects in the first cohort. In a later analysis, HLA-associated TCR beta chains showed more clonal expansion and lower generation probabilities than non-associated chains that were equally common. The sequencing pipeline was judged likely to have produced a cluster of highly shared sequence variants as a technical artifact. Because counts were too low, about 18 rarely observed V segments, including chromosome 9 orphons, were left out of the earlier analysis of roughly 600 of the donors. Strong co-occurrence of HLA alleles, especially DR and DQ, made assigning TCR associations to individual alleles difficult. In a later analysis, TCR association rates were found to vary across HLA loci, with the most associated TCRs seen for DRB1 alleles and the fewest for HLA-C alleles. Cytomegalovirus status was reported to be diagnosed by the classifier with high specificity and sensitivity in both the original and validation cohorts. According to a later analysis, parvovirus B19, influenza, CMV and Epstein-Barr virus appeared linked to several top co-occurrence clusters. In a later genetic analysis, a missense DCLRE1C variant was associated with V-gene and J-gene trimming of TCR beta chains, and the association was replicated in an independent cohort. Because HLA typing was unavailable for some donors at each locus, only the typed subset was used in association tests.

Sequencing was done on a sample of PBMCs. The chain links TRBV7-9 with TRBJ1-2; the D gene identity is not certain. This clonotype was sampled from a woman aged 40 to 50 in good health and CMV-seropositive. The CDR3 protein: CSSSLVSGYGYTF. The DNA sequence follows: TGTTCCAGCAGCTTAGTTTCCGGTTATGGCTACACCTTC.